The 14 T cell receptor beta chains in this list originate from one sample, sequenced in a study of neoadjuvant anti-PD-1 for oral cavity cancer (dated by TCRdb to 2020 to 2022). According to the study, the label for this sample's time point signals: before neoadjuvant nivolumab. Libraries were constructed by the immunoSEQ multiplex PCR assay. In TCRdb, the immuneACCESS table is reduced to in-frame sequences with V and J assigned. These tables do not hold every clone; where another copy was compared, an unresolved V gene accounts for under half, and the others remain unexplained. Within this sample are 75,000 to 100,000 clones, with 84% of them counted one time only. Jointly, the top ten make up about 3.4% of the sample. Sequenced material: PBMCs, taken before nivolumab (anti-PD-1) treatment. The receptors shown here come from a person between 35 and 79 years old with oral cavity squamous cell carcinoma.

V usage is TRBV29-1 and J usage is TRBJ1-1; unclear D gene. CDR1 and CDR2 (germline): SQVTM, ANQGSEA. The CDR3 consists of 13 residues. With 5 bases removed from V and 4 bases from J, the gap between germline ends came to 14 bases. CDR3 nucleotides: TGCAGCGTTCTGATGTACAGAGGCACTGAAGCTTTCTTT. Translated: CSVLMYRGTEAFF. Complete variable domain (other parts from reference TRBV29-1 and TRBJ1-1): SAVISQKPSRDICQRGTSLTIQCQVDSQVTMMFWYRQQPGQSLTLIATANQGSEATYESGFVIDKFPISRPNLTFSTLTVSNMSPEDSSIYLCSVLMYRGTEAFFGQGTRLTVV.

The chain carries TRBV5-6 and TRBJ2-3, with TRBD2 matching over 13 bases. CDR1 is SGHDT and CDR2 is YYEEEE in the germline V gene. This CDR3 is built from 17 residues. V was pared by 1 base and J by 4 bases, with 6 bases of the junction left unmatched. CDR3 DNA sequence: TGTGCCAGCAGCTTGTTGGGACTAGCGGGATCCCCAGATACGCAGTATTTT. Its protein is CASSLLGLAGSPDTQYF.

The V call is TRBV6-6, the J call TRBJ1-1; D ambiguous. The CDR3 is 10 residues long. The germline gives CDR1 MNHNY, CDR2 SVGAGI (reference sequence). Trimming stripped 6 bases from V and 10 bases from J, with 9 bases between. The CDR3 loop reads CASREDGAFF. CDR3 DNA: TGTGCCAGCAGAGAGGACGGAGCTTTCTTT.

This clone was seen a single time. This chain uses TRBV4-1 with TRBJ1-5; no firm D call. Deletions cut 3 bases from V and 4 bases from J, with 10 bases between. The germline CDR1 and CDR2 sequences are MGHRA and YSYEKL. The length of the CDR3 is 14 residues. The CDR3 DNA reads TGCGCCAGCAGCCATCCTACAGATAATCAGCCCCAGCATTTT. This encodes CASSHPTDNQPQHF.

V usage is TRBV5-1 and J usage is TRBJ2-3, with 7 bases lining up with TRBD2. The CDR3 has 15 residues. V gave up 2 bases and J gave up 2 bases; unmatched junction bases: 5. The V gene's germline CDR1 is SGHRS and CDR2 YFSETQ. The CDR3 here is CASSFGSGHTDTQYF. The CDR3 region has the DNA TGCGCCAGCAGCTTTGGTAGCGGGCACACAGATACGCAGTATTTT.

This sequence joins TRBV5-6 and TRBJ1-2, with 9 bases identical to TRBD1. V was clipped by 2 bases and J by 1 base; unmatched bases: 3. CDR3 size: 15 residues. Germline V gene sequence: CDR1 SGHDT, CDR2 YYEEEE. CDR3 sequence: CASSFRDRVNYGYTF. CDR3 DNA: TGTGCCAGCAGCTTCCGGGACAGGGTTAACTATGGCTACACCTTC.

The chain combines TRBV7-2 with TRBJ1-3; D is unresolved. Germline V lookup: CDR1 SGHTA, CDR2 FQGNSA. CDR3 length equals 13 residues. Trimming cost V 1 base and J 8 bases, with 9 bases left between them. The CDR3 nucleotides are TGTGCCAGCAGCTTAGTTGGGGTGGACACCATATATTTT. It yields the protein CASSLVGVDTIYF.

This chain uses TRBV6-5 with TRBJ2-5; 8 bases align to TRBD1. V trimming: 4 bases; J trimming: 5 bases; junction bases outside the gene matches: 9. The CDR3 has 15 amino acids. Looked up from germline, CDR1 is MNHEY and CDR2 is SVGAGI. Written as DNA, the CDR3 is TGTGCCAGCAGTTCCCAGGACAGGGTGTGGGAGACCCAGTACTTC. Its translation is CASSSQDRVWETQYF.

The CDR3 loop is CASSITTGAAFF. The CDR3 bases are TGTGCCAGTAGTATAACGACAGGGGCAGCTTTCTTT. The chain joins TRBV19 to TRBJ1-1; 8 bases match TRBD1. V was pared by 2 bases and J by 10 bases, with 3 bases of the junction left unmatched. This CDR3 is 12 amino acids long. CDR1 is LNHDA and CDR2 is SQIVND in the germline V gene (reference sequence).

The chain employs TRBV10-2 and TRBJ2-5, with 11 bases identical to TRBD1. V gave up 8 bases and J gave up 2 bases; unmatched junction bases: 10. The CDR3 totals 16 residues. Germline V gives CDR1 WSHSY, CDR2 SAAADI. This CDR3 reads CASRGQGAGLQETQYF. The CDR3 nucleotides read TGCGCCAGCCGAGGACAGGGGGCCGGGTTACAAGAGACCCAGTACTTC.

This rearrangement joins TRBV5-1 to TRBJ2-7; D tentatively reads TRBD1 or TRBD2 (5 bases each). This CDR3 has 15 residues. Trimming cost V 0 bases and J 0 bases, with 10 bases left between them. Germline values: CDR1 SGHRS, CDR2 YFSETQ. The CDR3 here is CASSLEAGSSYEQYF. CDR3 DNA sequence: TGCGCCAGCAGCTTGGAGGCAGGGAGCTCCTACGAGCAGTACTTC.

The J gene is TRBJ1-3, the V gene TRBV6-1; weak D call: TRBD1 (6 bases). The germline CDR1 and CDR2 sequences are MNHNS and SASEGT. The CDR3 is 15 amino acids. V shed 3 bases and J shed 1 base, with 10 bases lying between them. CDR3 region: CASSDSTGSGNTIYF. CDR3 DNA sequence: TGTGCCAGCAGTGATTCAACAGGGTCTGGAAACACCATATATTTT.

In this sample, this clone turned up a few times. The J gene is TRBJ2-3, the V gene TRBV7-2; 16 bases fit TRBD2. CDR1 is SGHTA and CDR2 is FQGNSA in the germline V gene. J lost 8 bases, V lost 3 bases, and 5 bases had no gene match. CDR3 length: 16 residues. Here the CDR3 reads CASSFAGTSGRATQYF. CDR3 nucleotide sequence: TGTGCCAGCAGCTTCGCGGGGACTAGCGGGAGGGCTACGCAGTATTTT.

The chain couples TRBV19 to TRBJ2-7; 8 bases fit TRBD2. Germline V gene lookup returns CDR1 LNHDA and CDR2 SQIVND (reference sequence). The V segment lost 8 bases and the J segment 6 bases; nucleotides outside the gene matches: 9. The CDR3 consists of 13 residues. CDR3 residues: CASHAGGVGEQYF. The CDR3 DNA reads TGTGCCAGTCACGCGGGAGGAGTTGGCGAGCAGTACTTC.